This T cell receptor (beta chain) was recovered during a study of T cell changes during pregnancy in multiple sclerosis. Germline V gene data show CDR1 as MNHEY and CDR2 as SVGAGI. Trimming cost V 5 bases and J 6 bases, with 16 bases left between them. This CDR3 comprises 15 residues. Clones were read by immunoSEQ multiplex PCR, and TCRdb kept only the in-frame ones, dropping some. In the table there are 55,000 to 70,000 clones, approximately 90% of which are singletons. The sequences come from peripheral blood, collected in the first trimester of pregnancy. This receptor was obtained from a female donor with multiple sclerosis, enrolled in a pregnancy study. This rearrangement joins TRBV6-5 to TRBJ1-4; D is perhaps TRBD1 (6 bases). CDR3 sequence (DNA): TGTGCCAGCAGTCGTGCGGGGGCGGCGGATGAAAAACTGTTTTTT. It encodes CASSRAGAADEKLFF.